These T cell receptor beta chains were read from a single sample in a study of cytomegalovirus exposure and HLA in healthy donors. Assay: immunoSEQ multiplex PCR; the TCRdb copy retains only in-frame clones and omits some. The table counts about 50,000 clones; about 1.1% lies in the top ten. Sequencing used PBMCs. These TCRs come from a middle-aged woman in good health and CMV-seronegative. Both conserved end residues are trimmed from each CDR3. A D gene is named only where the DNA matches it firmly.

v_gene: TRBV9; d_gene: -; j_gene: TRBJ1-1; CDR3aa: ASSVQGDEAF
v_gene: TRBV5-1; d_gene: TRBD2; j_gene: TRBJ2-7; CDR3aa: ASRLAGGPGVSSYEQY
v_gene: TRBV10-2; d_gene: -; j_gene: TRBJ2-7; CDR3aa: ASSSTAIEQY
v_gene: TRBV6-5; d_gene: -; j_gene: TRBJ2-7; CDR3aa: ASSHQGIEGEQY
v_gene: TRBV29-1; d_gene: -; j_gene: TRBJ2-7; CDR3aa: STSRGTSYEQY
v_gene: TRBV29-1; d_gene: -; j_gene: TRBJ2-7; CDR3aa: SVTTGYAYEQY
v_gene: TRBV28; d_gene: -; j_gene: TRBJ1-5; CDR3aa: ASSLLIQGKGQPQH
v_gene: TRBV28; d_gene: -; j_gene: TRBJ1-1; CDR3aa: ASSLSGTEAF
v_gene: TRBV29-1; d_gene: -; j_gene: TRBJ2-6; CDR3aa: SALRTVSGANVLT
v_gene: TRBV30; d_gene: TRBD1; j_gene: TRBJ2-1; CDR3aa: ATGRGAGTGWSGSYNEQF
v_gene: TRBV27; d_gene: -; j_gene: TRBJ2-1; CDR3aa: ASRAQVFGGRNEQF
v_gene: TRBV18; d_gene: TRBD1; j_gene: TRBJ1-3; CDR3aa: ASSPAGGTRSNTY
v_gene: TRBV10-2; d_gene: -; j_gene: TRBJ1-2; CDR3aa: ASSEVSNYGYT
v_gene: TRBV10-3; d_gene: TRBD1; j_gene: TRBJ2-6; CDR3aa: AISESTGVWGANVLT
v_gene: TRBV18; d_gene: TRBD2; j_gene: TRBJ2-7; CDR3aa: ASSPLSGGRIHEQY
v_gene: TRBV28; d_gene: -; j_gene: TRBJ1-2; CDR3aa: ASSFSRGGGYT
v_gene: TRBV28; d_gene: TRBD1; j_gene: TRBJ2-7; CDR3aa: ASIGTGVSYEQY
v_gene: TRBV6-5; d_gene: -; j_gene: TRBJ1-1; CDR3aa: ASSPIGVVTEAF
v_gene: TRBV28; d_gene: -; j_gene: TRBJ2-2; CDR3aa: ASSLSQPPELF
v_gene: TRBV7-6; d_gene: -; j_gene: TRBJ1-4; CDR3aa: ASTPRPDYNEKLF
v_gene: TRBV5-4; d_gene: -; j_gene: TRBJ2-7; CDR3aa: ASSLQNYEQY
v_gene: TRBV4-2; d_gene: -; j_gene: TRBJ1-2; CDR3aa: ASTRDPNYGYT
v_gene: TRBV4-2; d_gene: TRBD2; j_gene: TRBJ2-1; CDR3aa: ASSSGIAGGNEQF
v_gene: TRBV6-5; d_gene: TRBD1; j_gene: TRBJ2-7; CDR3aa: ASRHDRVWY
v_gene: TRBV27; d_gene: TRBD1; j_gene: TRBJ1-2; CDR3aa: ASTRSKGGGYT
v_gene: TRBV11-1; d_gene: TRBD1; j_gene: TRBJ2-5; CDR3aa: ASSDRATQY
v_gene: TRBV7-2; d_gene: -; j_gene: TRBJ1-3; CDR3aa: ASSSTERGHSGNTIY
v_gene: TRBV6-5; d_gene: -; j_gene: TRBJ2-7; CDR3aa: ASSYFGGRAAYEQY
v_gene: TRBV4-1; d_gene: TRBD2; j_gene: TRBJ2-1; CDR3aa: ASSLRAPGLAGGSSYNEQF
v_gene: TRBV9; d_gene: -; j_gene: TRBJ1-1; CDR3aa: ASSVAGGAFSYLSTEAF
v_gene: TRBV19; d_gene: TRBD1; j_gene: TRBJ1-3; CDR3aa: ASSGQGARGNTIY
v_gene: TRBV7-3; d_gene: TRBD1; j_gene: TRBJ2-1; CDR3aa: ASRSQGASYNEQF
v_gene: TRBV11-2; d_gene: TRBD2; j_gene: TRBJ2-3; CDR3aa: ASSFSWGLAGGGTDTQY
v_gene: TRBV9; d_gene: TRBD1; j_gene: TRBJ2-2; CDR3aa: ASSMRQGTNTGELF
v_gene: TRBV18; d_gene: TRBD1; j_gene: TRBJ1-2; CDR3aa: ASSQTGGADYGYT
v_gene: TRBV28; d_gene: TRBD1; j_gene: TRBJ1-5; CDR3aa: ASSLRQGGQPQH
v_gene: TRBV19; d_gene: -; j_gene: TRBJ1-5; CDR3aa: ASSIPYSYQTPQH
v_gene: TRBV27; d_gene: -; j_gene: TRBJ2-1; CDR3aa: ASGDTRESRF
v_gene: TRBV28; d_gene: TRBD1; j_gene: TRBJ1-5; CDR3aa: ASRGQGQNQPQH
v_gene: TRBV7-2; d_gene: -; j_gene: TRBJ1-1; CDR3aa: ASSLWGTTADTEAF
v_gene: TRBV28; d_gene: TRBD2; j_gene: TRBJ2-1; CDR3aa: ASSPIAGGYNEQF
v_gene: TRBV6-5; d_gene: -; j_gene: TRBJ2-3; CDR3aa: ATRGSRRNTDTQY
v_gene: TRBV19; d_gene: TRBD2; j_gene: TRBJ2-5; CDR3aa: ASAPRLAEETQY
v_gene: TRBV4-3; d_gene: -; j_gene: TRBJ2-1; CDR3aa: ASSQDWGLNGNEQF
v_gene: TRBV30; d_gene: TRBD1; j_gene: TRBJ2-2; CDR3aa: AGSVQGDETGELF
v_gene: TRBV6-5; d_gene: -; j_gene: TRBJ2-5; CDR3aa: ASSGPRDRETQY
v_gene: TRBV7-9; d_gene: TRBD1; j_gene: TRBJ1-5; CDR3aa: ASSHSVQGIGQPQH
v_gene: TRBV7-3; d_gene: TRBD2; j_gene: TRBJ2-1; CDR3aa: ASSLEGRVNNEQF
v_gene: TRBV7-3; d_gene: -; j_gene: TRBJ1-2; CDR3aa: ASSSNRDGGYT
v_gene: TRBV7-9; d_gene: -; j_gene: TRBJ2-1; CDR3aa: ASSLGRLNSYNEQF
v_gene: TRBV4-3; d_gene: -; j_gene: TRBJ2-2; CDR3aa: ASSQDLSSYANTGELF
v_gene: TRBV7-2; d_gene: -; j_gene: TRBJ1-1; CDR3aa: ASSLLNSPGDTEAF
v_gene: TRBV15; d_gene: TRBD2; j_gene: TRBJ2-1; CDR3aa: ATSSSSGRALSYNEQF